This T cell receptor beta chain comes out of a study of T-cell memory formation after mild COVID-19. Whole-study results and caveats: Unconfirmed was the SARS-CoV-2 specificity of second-wave clones that peaked on day 37.

From the 5' RACE reads, TCRdb called clonotypes with MiXCR, one entry per CDR3 protein. The sample comprises more than 100,000 distinct CDR3 sequences, over 15% of which are singletons, and 5.2% rests with the top ten. This clonotype was counted between two and nine times. Its antigen is unknown. Germline values: CDR1 KGHDR, CDR2 SFDVKD. The CDR3 contains 13 residues. The source material was PBMCs or a T cell subset sorted from them (not recorded which). The origin of this receptor is a man younger than 35 who had mild COVID-19 (a few samples of this study predate the infection). Cell type and time point are not known. V is TRBV24-1 and J is TRBJ1-5; a possible D gene is TRBD1 (5 bases). This CDR3 reads CASAGGGEQPQHF. The DNA of the CDR3 is TGTGCATCCGCGGGGGGTGGTGAGCAGCCCCAGCATTTT.